One sample yielded the 8 T cell receptor beta chains listed below, sequenced in a study of OX40 agonist ivuxolimab in advanced cancers. TCRdb's copy holds only in-frame clones and misses some; the assay was immunoSEQ multiplex PCR. The data contain approximately 90,000 clones, more than 80% of them singletons. Sequencing was performed on CD4+ or CD8+ T cells sorted from blood, taken in a trial of the OX40 agonist ivuxolimab. These receptors originate from an adult with an advanced solid tumor such as melanoma, head and neck, liver or kidney cancer.

The chain has TRBV30 and TRBJ1-1; D ambiguous. The CDR3 covers 13 residues. The V gene lost 2 bases and the J gene lost 4 bases, with 11 bases spanning the gap. CDR1 GTSNPN and CDR2 SVGIG come from the germline V gene (reference sequence). The CDR3 DNA reads as TGTGCCTGGAGTCTGACACCTCGCACTGAAGCTTTCTTT. Translated: CAWSLTPRTEAFF.

This chain uses TRBV4-1 with TRBJ1-1, with 10 bases identical to TRBD1. The germline gives CDR1 MGHRA, CDR2 YSYEKL. With 3 bases clipped from V and 4 bases from J, the junction kept 8 bases outside the gene matches. This CDR3 has 16 amino acids. The CDR3 DNA follows: TGCGCCAGCAGCCAGACGAGACAGGGGGCGAGCACTGAAGCTTTCTTT. Its translation is CASSQTRQGASTEAFF.

In its sample, this clone was seen a few times. The rearrangement joins TRBV5-1 to TRBJ2-5; no reliable D call. Looked up from germline, CDR1 is SGHRS and CDR2 is YFSETQ. The V end was cut by 4 bases, the J end by 2 bases, with 9 bases between. The CDR3 has 13 amino acids. CDR3 sequence: CASSANIQETQYF. The CDR3 DNA sequence: TGCGCCAGCAGCGCGAACATTCAAGAGACCCAGTACTTC.

The CDR3 reads CASTQVRTKAFF. The DNA of the CDR3 is TGTGCCAGCACCCAAGTCCGGACCAAGGCTTTCTTT. This chain joins TRBV28 and TRBJ1-1; D remains ambiguous. CDR3 size: 12 residues. The ends were cut back, 7 bases at V and 11 bases at J, with 17 bases in the middle. CDR1 and CDR2 (germline): MDHEN, SYDVKM.

This chain links TRBV9 with TRBJ1-2; 10 bases align to TRBD1. V lost 4 bases to trimming and J lost 7 bases; unmatched junction nucleotides: 7. CDR3 length: 14 amino acids. The germline V gene encodes CDR1 SGDLS and CDR2 YYNGEE. DNA for the CDR3: TGTGCCAGCAGCTTTGGGACAGGGGTGGCTGGCTACACCTTC. It is translated as CASSFGTGVAGYTF. The full variable domain, its missing parts supplied by reference TRBV9 and TRBJ1-2, is DSGVTQTPKHLITATGQRVTLRCSPRSGDLSVYWYQQSLDQGLQFLIQYYNGEERAKGNILERFSAQQFPDLHSELNLSSLELGDSALYFCASSFGTGVAGYTFGSGTRLTVV.

This clone was found once. This sequence joins TRBV7-9 and TRBJ2-4, with no clear D. Germline V gene lookup returns CDR1 SEHNR and CDR2 FQNEAQ (reference sequence). This CDR3 contains 16 residues. V lost 5 bases to trimming and J lost 0 bases, with 14 bases between them. CDR3 DNA sequence: TGTGCCAGCAGCCCGGAGACTGTACTAGCCAAAAACATTCAGTACTTC. Translation gives CASSPETVLAKNIQYF.

This rearrangement joins TRBV6-5 to TRBJ2-7, with 9 bases lining up with TRBD2. The CDR3 totals 14 residues. CDR1 and CDR2 (germline): MNHEY, SVGAGI. The V and J ends lost 6 bases and 4 bases, in that order; junction bases with no gene match: 7. CDR3: CASSQAGGVYEQYF. CDR3 in DNA: TGTGCCAGCAGCCAAGCGGGGGGCGTATACGAGCAGTACTTC.

The chain is built from TRBV6-5 and TRBJ1-5; D is ambiguous. Germline-derived CDR1 and CDR2 are MNHEY and SVGAGI. Trimming left V 6 bases short and J 0 bases short, with 9 bases between. The CDR3 runs to 14 residues. CDR3 sequence (DNA): TGTGCCAGCAGAACTCCTAATAGCAATCAGCCCCAGCATTTT. It encodes CASRTPNSNQPQHF.